This T cell receptor beta chain was sequenced for a study of Ad26.COV2.S vaccination and SARS-CoV-2 variants. Points on this clone: Its antigen is currently unknown.

Treatment described: over 15 received Ad26.COV2.S at low or high dose, single or two shots; roughly 5 received placebo; per-sample allocation not given. Samples were taken on day 63 after the first vaccine or placebo injection. The method was immunoSEQ multiplex PCR; TCRdb's version includes in-frame clones alone and lacks a portion of them. Of some 350,000 clones in the sample, roughly 90% are singletons; the top ten hold 4.5% to 7%. Study observations and caveats: Participants in the vaccine arm had higher spike-specific TCR breadth; placebo recipients had lower. Measures of TCR breadth and depth may have fallen short of total T cell responses.

Sequenced here: peripheral blood, sampled in a trial of Ad26.COV2.S vaccine versus placebo. This TCR derives from a person aged 18-60 years who received the Ad26.COV2.S COVID-19 vaccine or a placebo.

CDR3 nucleotide sequence: TGTGCCAGCAGTTTTGGGCAGGGAGGTCCAGAGACCCAGTACTTC. This translates into CASSFGQGGPETQYF. This chain links TRBV28 with TRBJ2-5; tentatively, D is TRBD2 (6 bases). V was shortened by 3 bases and J by 4 bases, with 15 bases between the two germline ends. Germline CDR1 MDHEN, CDR2 SYDVKM. The CDR3 covers 15 residues.